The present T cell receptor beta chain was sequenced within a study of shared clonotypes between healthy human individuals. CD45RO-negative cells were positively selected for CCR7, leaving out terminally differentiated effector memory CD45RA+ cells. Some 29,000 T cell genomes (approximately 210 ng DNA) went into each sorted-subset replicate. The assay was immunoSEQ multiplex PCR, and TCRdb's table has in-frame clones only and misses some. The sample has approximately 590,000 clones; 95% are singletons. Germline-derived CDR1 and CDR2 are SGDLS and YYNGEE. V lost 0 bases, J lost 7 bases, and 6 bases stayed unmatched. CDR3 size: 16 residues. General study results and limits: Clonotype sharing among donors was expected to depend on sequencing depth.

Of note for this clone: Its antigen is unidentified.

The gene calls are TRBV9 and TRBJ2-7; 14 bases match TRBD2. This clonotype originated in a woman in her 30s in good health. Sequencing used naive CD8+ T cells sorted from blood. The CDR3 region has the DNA TGTGCCAGCAGCGTAGATAGGGGACTAGCGGGAGATGAGCAGTACTTC. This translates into CASSVDRGLAGDEQYF.